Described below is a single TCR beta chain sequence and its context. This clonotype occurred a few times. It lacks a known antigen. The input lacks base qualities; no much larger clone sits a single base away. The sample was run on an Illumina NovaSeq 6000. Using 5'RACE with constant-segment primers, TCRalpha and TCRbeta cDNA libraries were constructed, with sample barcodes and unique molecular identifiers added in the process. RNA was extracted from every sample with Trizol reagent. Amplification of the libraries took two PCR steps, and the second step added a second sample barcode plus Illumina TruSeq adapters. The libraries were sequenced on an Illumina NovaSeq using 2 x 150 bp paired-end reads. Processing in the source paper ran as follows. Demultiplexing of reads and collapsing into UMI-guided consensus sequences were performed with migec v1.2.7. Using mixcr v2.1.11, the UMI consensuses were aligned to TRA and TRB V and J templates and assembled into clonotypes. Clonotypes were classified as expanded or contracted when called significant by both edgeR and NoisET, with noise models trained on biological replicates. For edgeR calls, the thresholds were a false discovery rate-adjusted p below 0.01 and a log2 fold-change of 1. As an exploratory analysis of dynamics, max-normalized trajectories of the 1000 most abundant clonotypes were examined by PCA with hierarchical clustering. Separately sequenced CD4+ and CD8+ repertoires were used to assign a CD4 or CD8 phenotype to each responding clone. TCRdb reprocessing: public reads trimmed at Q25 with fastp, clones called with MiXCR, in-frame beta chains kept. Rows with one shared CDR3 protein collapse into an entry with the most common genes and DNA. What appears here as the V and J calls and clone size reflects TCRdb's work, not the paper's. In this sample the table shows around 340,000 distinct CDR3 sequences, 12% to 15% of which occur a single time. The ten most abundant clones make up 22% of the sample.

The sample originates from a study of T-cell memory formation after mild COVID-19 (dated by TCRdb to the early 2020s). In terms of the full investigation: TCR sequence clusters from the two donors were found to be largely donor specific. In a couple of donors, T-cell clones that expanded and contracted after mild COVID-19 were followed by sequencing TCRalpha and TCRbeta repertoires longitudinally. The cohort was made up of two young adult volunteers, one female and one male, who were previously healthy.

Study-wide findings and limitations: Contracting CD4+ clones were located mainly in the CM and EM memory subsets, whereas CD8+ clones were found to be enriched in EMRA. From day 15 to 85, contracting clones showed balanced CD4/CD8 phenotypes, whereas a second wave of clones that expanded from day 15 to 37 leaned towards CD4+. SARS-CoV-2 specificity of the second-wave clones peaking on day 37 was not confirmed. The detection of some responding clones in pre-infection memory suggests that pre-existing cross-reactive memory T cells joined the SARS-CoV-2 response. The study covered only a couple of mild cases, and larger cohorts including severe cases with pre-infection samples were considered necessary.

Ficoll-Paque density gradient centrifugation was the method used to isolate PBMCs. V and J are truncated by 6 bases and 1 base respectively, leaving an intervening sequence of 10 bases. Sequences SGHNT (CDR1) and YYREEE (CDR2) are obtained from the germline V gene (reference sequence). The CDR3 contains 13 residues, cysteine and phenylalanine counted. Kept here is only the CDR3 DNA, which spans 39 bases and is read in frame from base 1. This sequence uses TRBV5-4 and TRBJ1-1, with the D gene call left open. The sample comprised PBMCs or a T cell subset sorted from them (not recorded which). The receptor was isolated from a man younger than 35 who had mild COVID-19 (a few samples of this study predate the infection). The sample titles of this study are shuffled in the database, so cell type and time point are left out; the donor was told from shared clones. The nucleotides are TGTGCCAGCACCGAGCAGGCGAACACTGAAGCTTTCTTT. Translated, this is CASTEQANTEAFF.